This T cell receptor (beta chain) appears in the sequencing data of a study of T-cell reconstitution after alpha-beta-depleted transplantation in children. The library targeted TCRbeta and was prepared with unique molecular identifiers. From the PCR reads, TCRdb called clonotypes with MiXCR, one entry per CDR3 protein. Seen here are about 610,000 distinct CDR3 sequences, over 9.5% observed once, and the top ten hold about 4.3%. The CDR3 totals 12 residues. Trimming took off 8 bases at V and 6 bases at J, with 16 bases between the two ends. Germline assignment: CDR1 SQVTM and CDR2 ANQGSEA. The source is a human donor who donated a stem cell graft to a child with acute myeloid leukemia. This rearrangement joins TRBV29-1 to TRBJ1-2; D is perhaps TRBD1 (6 bases). Sequences were derived from PBMCs from the stem cell graft donor, sampled from the stem cell graft. This CDR3 reads CSTYDGGHGYTF. CDR3 nucleotide sequence: TGCAGCACGTACGACGGGGGCCATGGCTACACCTTC.